The 15 T cell receptor beta chains given below trace back to one sample, sequenced in a study of T cell repertoires in cytomegalovirus infection. TCRdb reprocessed the reads via MiXCR and lists one record per CDR3 protein. The profile shows 500,000 or so distinct CDR3 sequences, 16% of them singletons. Sequenced input: CD8+ T cells from PBMCs. Receptor source: a human donor in good health (CMV status not recorded). Some clones in this sample may be carry-over from other donors' samples.

As concerns this clonotype: This may be a read error, as it is one base from a much larger clone. The chain uses TRBV12-3 or TRBV12-4 and TRBJ1-5; tentative D call: TRBD1 (5 bases). The CDR3 extends over 14 amino acids. The CDR3 spells CASSLRQLNQPQPF. CDR3 in DNA: TGTGCCAGCAGTTTACGACAGCTTAATCAGCCCCAGCCTTTT.

This chain connects TRBV6-6 to TRBJ1-1, with 9 bases fitting TRBD1. CDR3 length equals 14 residues. With V trimmed by 6 bases and J by 10 bases, 12 bases remained unmatched. CDR1 MNHNY and CDR2 SVGAGI come from the germline V gene (reference sequence). The chain's CDR3 is CASSPVPGQGSAFF. The CDR3 bases are TGTGCCAGCAGCCCCGTCCCGGGACAGGGTTCAGCTTTCTTT.

The V and J genes are TRBV27 and TRBJ2-7, with D perhaps given as TRBD1 or TRBD2 (6 bases each). The V gene lost 6 bases and the J gene lost 2 bases, with 23 bases spanning the gap. Germline CDR1 and CDR2: MNHEY and SMNVEV (reference sequence). The CDR3 is made up of 17 amino acids. The CDR3 DNA sequence: TGTGCCAGCAGCAACGGCCCCAAGGGGGGACCTGCCTACGAGCAGTACTTC. This gives the protein CASSNGPKGGPAYEQYF.

This clonotype came up many times. J is TRBJ2-1 and V is TRBV14; 9 bases are a match to TRBD2. CDR1 SGHDN and CDR2 FVKESK come from the germline V gene. J gave up 12 bases and V 4 bases, and 16 bases lay outside the gene matches. The CDR3 loop spans 16 amino acids. The DNA of the CDR3 is TGTGCCAGCAGCCTCCCCGGACTAGCGACTTTGGAGGGGCAGTTCTTC. Encoded protein: CASSLPGLATLEGQFF.

This clonotype was counted at least ten times. The gene calls are TRBV27 and TRBJ1-6; 9 positions match TRBD1. There are 18 residues in the CDR3. V dropped 5 bases and J dropped 0; count of bases not matched to a gene: 8. The germline V gene encodes CDR1 MNHEY and CDR2 SMNVEV (reference sequence). The CDR3 DNA follows: TGTGCCAGCAGTCCTCGGGACAGGGAAAGCTCCTATAATTCACCCCTCCACTTT. Encoded protein: CASSPRDRESSYNSPLHF.

This clonotype was picked up many times. The chain has TRBV28 and TRBJ1-3; D gene ambiguous. V dropped 7 bases and J dropped 1 base, with 11 bases sitting between them. This CDR3 has 14 amino acids. CDR1 is MDHEN and CDR2 is SYDVKM in the germline V gene. The CDR3: CASTRRISGNTIYF. CDR3 nucleotides: TGTGCCAGCACCCGACGGATATCTGGAAACACCATATATTTT.

This clonotype has at least ten counts. The chain is built from TRBV6-1 and TRBJ1-4; 7 positions match TRBD1. The CDR3 is 14 amino acids. CDR1 is MNHNS, CDR2 SASEGT, per germline. J was trimmed by 4 bases and V by 5 bases; bases with no gene match: 4. CDR3 nucleotides: TGTGCCAGCAGTTCCGGGACAGATAATGAAAAACTGTTTTTT. Its protein is CASSSGTDNEKLFF.

Comment on this clonotype: Being one base from a much bigger clone, this may be a read error. The V and J genes are TRBV6-6 and TRBJ2-1, with 7 bases fitting TRBD2. CDR1 is MNHNY and CDR2 is SVGAGI in the germline V gene (reference sequence). This CDR3 is built from 17 residues. The CDR3 region has the DNA TGTGCCAGCAATTACGTATTGCGGGAGAGGGTTTTGGGTGAGCAGTTCTTC. It codes for CASNYVLRERVLGEQFF.

This clonotype was detected ten times or more. J is TRBJ2-3 and V is TRBV7-3; 10 nucleotides align to TRBD1. The germline CDR1 and CDR2 sequences are SGHTA and FQGTGA. Unmatched junction bases numbered 10, after V lost 3 bases and J lost 4 bases. This CDR3 spans 17 amino acids. In DNA, the CDR3 is TGTGCCAGCAGCTTCTCCTACGGACAGGGGGTCTCAGATACGCAGTATTTT. Its translation is CASSFSYGQGVSDTQYF.

This clonotype turned up a few times. The chain couples TRBV4-1 to TRBJ1-5; perhaps TRBD1 as D (6 bases). Between the trimmed V and J ends, which lost 0 bases and 4 bases, there was a span of 16 bases. Germline CDR1 MGHRA, CDR2 YSYEKL. The CDR3 has 17 residues. The CDR3 region is CASSQEGGQAGNQPQHF. The DNA of the CDR3 is TGCGCCAGCAGCCAAGAGGGGGGGCAGGCCGGGAATCAGCCCCAGCATTTT.

The sample holds many counts of this clonotype. This rearrangement joins TRBV7-9 to TRBJ2-1, with D uncertain. Germline V gene sequence: CDR1 SEHNR, CDR2 FQNEAQ (reference sequence). V was clipped by 11 bases and J by 0 bases, with 5 bases between them. The CDR3 has 11 residues. The CDR3 spells CASRSYNEQFF. The CDR3 DNA reads as TGTGCCTCCCGCTCCTACAATGAGCAGTTCTTC. Supplemented by reference TRBV7-9 and TRBJ2-1, the full variable domain reads DTGVSQNPRHKITKRGQNVTFRCDPISEHNRLYWYRQTLGQGPEFLTYFQNEAQLEKSRLLSDRFSAERPKGSFSTLEIQRTEQGDSAMYLCASRSYNEQFFGPGTRLTVL.

The V gene is TRBV20-1, the J gene TRBJ1-2, with D possibly being TRBD1 (5 bases). The CDR3 consists of 13 residues. V gave up 5 bases and J gave up 4 bases, with 14 bases separating them. The germline V gene has CDR1 DFQATT and CDR2 SNEGSKA (reference sequence). For the CDR3, the DNA is TGCAGTGCTTATGACACAGGTCGCTATGGCTACACCTTC. It specifies CSAYDTGRYGYTF.

V usage is TRBV7-8 and J usage is TRBJ2-2, with 11 nucleotides matching TRBD2. V shed 5 bases and J 14 bases; nucleotides not matched to a gene: 16. The CDR3 has 16 residues. Germline-derived CDR1 and CDR2 are SGHVS and FQNEAQ. The CDR3 region has the DNA TGTGCCAGCAGCCGGCGTGTAGTAGCGGGAGGGCCAGAACTGTTTTTT. This gives the protein CASSRRVVAGGPELFF.

This clonotype showed up just a few times. This chain uses TRBV27 with TRBJ1-4, with 7 bases aligning to TRBD1. This CDR3 region has 13 residues. CDR1 and CDR2 from the germline V gene are MNHEY and SMNVEV (reference sequence). J was trimmed by 3 bases and V by 10 bases; bases with no gene match: 5. DNA of the CDR3: TGTGCCACTACAGGGGCGGCTAATGAAAAACTGTTTTTT. Translated, it gives CATTGAANEKLFF. Full variable domain (outside the CDR3, taken from reference TRBV27 and TRBJ1-4): EAQVTQNPRYLITVTGKKLTVTCSQNMNHEYMSWYRQDPGLGLRQIYYSMNVEVTDKGDVPEGYKVSRKEKRNFPLILESPSPNQTSLYFCATTGAANEKLFFGSGTQLSVL.

This clonotype was recorded a few times. The V call is TRBV10-3, the J call TRBJ1-2, with D maybe TRBD1 (5 bases). The V and J ends lost 3 bases and 2 bases respectively, with 10 bases between them. The CDR3 sequence is 14 residues long. Germline CDR1 ENHRY, CDR2 SYGVKD. The CDR3 is CAISEEGLNYGYTF. The CDR3 DNA sequence: TGTGCCATCAGTGAAGAGGGACTCAACTATGGCTACACCTTC.